One sample yielded the 17 T cell receptor beta chains listed below, sequenced in a study of read filtering for tumor transcriptome and immune sequencing. This library used roughly 430 ng RNA and molecular barcoded adaptors spanning alpha/delta and beta/gamma chains. TCRdb re-derived calls from the reads in MiXCR, one entry per CDR3 protein. This table has more than 100,000 distinct CDR3 sequences, 10% to 15% appearing once. The specimen sequenced was a population of CD138-negative cells sorted from bone marrow. These receptors all come from a donor aged 40 or over with multiple myeloma.

This clonotype was detected only a few times. This sequence may be a read error, since a much larger clone differs from it by one base. The J gene is TRBJ2-4, the V gene TRBV7-2; no clear D. V dropped 1 base and J dropped 9 bases, with 4 bases sitting between them. This CDR3 region has 11 residues. Germline loops: CDR1 SGHTA, CDR2 FQGNSA. The CDR3, as DNA: TGTGCCAGCAGCTTAGGCGCCATTCAGTACTTC. Translation: CASSLGAIQYF. Complete variable domain (other parts from reference TRBV7-2 and TRBJ2-4): GAGVSQSPSNKVTEKGKDVELRCDPISGHTALYWYRQSLGQGLEFLIYFQGNSAPDKSGLPSDRFSAERTGGSVSTLTIQRTQQEDSAVYLCASSLGAIQYFGAGTRLSVL.

This clonotype was counted at least ten times. The chain carries TRBV5-1 and TRBJ2-3; D possibly uses TRBD1 or TRBD2 (5 bases each). CDR3 length: 15 residues. Germline CDR1 SGHRS, CDR2 YFSETQ. Trimming stripped 3 bases from V and 4 bases from J, with 15 bases between. The DNA for the CDR3 is TGCGCCAGCAGCTCCCGGGACCCGAGGGCAGATACGCAGTATTTT. This translates into CASSSRDPRADTQYF.

The chain combines TRBV6-6 with TRBJ2-1, with TRBD2 matching over 11 bases. Germline V lookup: CDR1 MNHNY, CDR2 SVGAGI (reference sequence). The V segment lost 8 bases and the J segment 4 bases; nucleotides outside the gene matches: 4. CDR3 size: 14 residues. This chain's CDR3 is CASARTSGYNEQFF. The CDR3 coding sequence is TGTGCCAGCGCCAGGACTAGCGGGTACAATGAGCAGTTCTTC.

In its sample, this clonotype was seen once. Here the CDR3 reads CASSLEGTGAMHEQFF. Written as DNA, the CDR3 is TGTGCCAGCAGCTTGGAAGGGACAGGGGCCATGCATGAGCAGTTCTTC. This chain uses TRBV7-2 with TRBJ2-1; 10 bases fit TRBD1. The V gene's germline CDR1 is SGHTA and CDR2 FQGNSA. This CDR3 spans 16 amino acids. The ends lost 3 bases at V and 8 bases at J; junction bases unmatched: 10.

This clonotype was observed many times. CDR3 region: CATSTGGSRNNEQFF. The DNA for the CDR3 is TGTGCCACCTCGACCGGGGGGAGCCGCAACAATGAGCAGTTCTTC. This sequence joins TRBV15 and TRBJ2-1; 7 positions agree with TRBD2. Germline CDR1 and CDR2: LNHNV and YYDKDF (reference sequence). The CDR3 is 15 amino acids. Trimming cost V 8 bases and J 5 bases; bases outside gene matches: 12. The full variable domain, completed using reference TRBV15 and TRBJ2-1, is DAMVIQNPRYQVTQFGKPVTLSCSQTLNHNVMYWYQQKSSQAPKLLFHYYDKDFNNEADTPDNFQSRRPNTSFCFLDIRSPGLGDTAMYLCATSTGGSRNNEQFFGPGTRLTVL.

A note on this clonotype: This clone may be a read error of a much larger clone one base away. The rearrangement uses TRBV19 and TRBJ1-5; 7 nucleotides match TRBD1. There are 15 residues in the CDR3. Trimming took 4 bases from V and 7 from J; bases not matched to a gene: 10. Germline V gene data show CDR1 as LNHDA and CDR2 as SQIVND (reference sequence). The CDR3 spells CASSRGRGKEQPQHF. In DNA, the CDR3 is TGTGCCAGTAGTAGAGGCAGGGGGAAGGAGCAGCCCCAGCATTTT.

The genes are TRBV2 and TRBJ1-5; D might be TRBD1 (5 bases). This CDR3 has 14 amino acids. Germline V gene sequence: CDR1 SNHLY, CDR2 FYNNEI. Between the trimmed V and J ends, which lost 3 bases and 4 bases, there was a span of 10 bases. Written as DNA, the CDR3 is TGTGCCAGCAGTGACCCAGGGATAAATCAGCCCCAGCATTTT. This encodes CASSDPGINQPQHF.

Many counts were recorded for this clonotype. The chain joins TRBV29-1 to TRBJ2-5, with TRBD1 matching 7 bases. The J segment lost 2 bases and the V segment lost 5 bases, leaving 5 bases of the junction unmatched. The germline gives CDR1 SQVTM, CDR2 ANQGSEA. This CDR3 has 13 amino acids. CDR3 protein: CSVKGQAQETQYF. DNA for the CDR3: TGCAGCGTTAAAGGACAGGCTCAAGAGACCCAGTACTTC.

This clonotype showed up many times. The rearrangement joins TRBV20-1 to TRBJ2-5; TRBD2 matches 7 bases. Germline loops: CDR1 DFQATT, CDR2 SNEGSKA (reference sequence). This CDR3 has 14 amino acids. V shed 3 bases, J shed 0 bases, and the junction held 4 bases outside the gene matches. The CDR3 loop reads CSASLRGNQETQYF. The CDR3 nucleotides are TGCAGTGCTAGCCTGCGGGGGAACCAAGAGACCCAGTACTTC.

This clonotype was seen repeatedly, ten times or more. This chain uses TRBV5-1 with TRBJ1-1; TRBD1 matches 8 bases. Germline values: CDR1 SGHRS, CDR2 YFSETQ. With V trimmed by 2 bases and J by 3 bases, 9 bases remained unmatched. The CDR3 length is 16 residues. This CDR3 reads CASSFGQGGADTEAFF. CDR3 nucleotides: TGCGCCAGCAGCTTTGGACAGGGCGGAGCGGACACTGAAGCTTTCTTT.

This clonotype has ten or more counts. The J gene is TRBJ2-7, the V gene TRBV3-1; D unresolved. This CDR3 region has 12 residues. Germline V CDR1 and CDR2: LGHDT, YNNKEL (reference sequence). Trimming removed 0 bases at V and 4 bases at J, with 4 bases between. Here the CDR3 reads CASSQDEYEQYF. The CDR3 DNA is TGTGCCAGCAGCCAAGACGAATACGAGCAGTACTTC.

There are many counts of this clonotype. This chain connects TRBV14 to TRBJ2-2; D unclear. Germline assignment: CDR1 SGHDN and CDR2 FVKESK. Trimming pared 4 bases from V and 1 base from J, leaving 7 bases between. The CDR3 is made up of 14 amino acids. The CDR3 bases are TGTGCCAGCAGCCCGACACTGAACACCGGGGAGCTGTTTTTT. It codes for CASSPTLNTGELFF.

At least ten counts were recorded for this clonotype. The chain joins TRBV29-1 to TRBJ2-1, with TRBD2 matching 11 bases. The V and J ends lost 1 base and 7 bases, in that order; junction bases with no gene match: 6. Germline values: CDR1 SQVTM, CDR2 ANQGSEA. The CDR3 has 15 amino acids. The CDR3 DNA sequence: TGCAGCGTTGAAGTTCCTAGCGGGGGGTTGAATGAGCAGTTCTTC. This gives the protein CSVEVPSGGLNEQFF.

This clonotype has only a few counts. J is TRBJ2-1 and V is TRBV12-5; D is undetermined. CDR3 length equals 15 residues. Between the trimmed V and J ends, which lost 2 bases and 3 bases, there was a span of 11 bases. Per the germline V gene, CDR1 is LGHNT and CDR2 is FRNRAP. The CDR3 bases are TGTGCTAGTGGTTTGTCTGGGGATTTCTACAATGAGCAGTTCTTC. This sequence encodes CASGLSGDFYNEQFF.

Concerning this clonotype: This sequence may be a read error, since a much larger clone differs from it by one base. V is TRBV5-1 and J is TRBJ2-5, with 7 bases lining up with TRBD1. The germline CDR1 and CDR2 sequences are SGHRS and YFSETQ. The CDR3 runs 14 residues. The chain's CDR3 is CASNLGQYQETQYF. The CDR3 nucleotides read TGCGCCAGCAACTTGGGACAGTACCAAGAGACCCAGTACTTC.

In this sample, this clonotype turned up many times. The chain carries TRBV29-1 and TRBJ2-7; possible D gene TRBD1, 6 bases. This CDR3 comprises 14 residues. The V end lost 5 bases, the J end lost 2 bases, and 16 bases lay between the germline ends. Germline V CDR1 and CDR2: SQVTM, ANQGSEA. The CDR3 sequence is CSVRPPGQPYEQYF. CDR3 sequence (DNA): TGCAGCGTTAGACCTCCGGGACAACCCTACGAGCAGTACTTC.

This clonotype came up many times. The V and J genes are TRBV5-6 and TRBJ1-4; D gene unclear. The CDR3 is 15 amino acids. V lost 1 base and J 6 bases, leaving 13 bases between the germline ends. Germline CDR1 and CDR2: SGHDT and YYEEEE. This CDR3 is CASSLFVNRDEKLFF. CDR3 coding DNA: TGTGCCAGCAGCTTGTTCGTTAACCGGGATGAAAAACTGTTTTTT. The complete variable domain, with remaining parts taken from reference TRBV5-6 and TRBJ1-4, reads DAGVTQSPTHLIKTRGQQVTLRCSPKSGHDTVSWYQQALGQGPQFIFQYYEEEERQRGNFPDRFSGHQFPNYSSELNVNALLLGDSALYLCASSLFVNRDEKLFFGSGTQLSVL.